This TCR beta chain is from a study of Ad26.COV2.S vaccination and SARS-CoV-2 variants. V gave up 1 base and J gave up 8 bases, with 12 bases separating them. In germline, CDR1 is SGHVS, CDR2 FQNEAQ. The CDR3 is 15 residues long. The method was immunoSEQ multiplex PCR; TCRdb's version includes in-frame clones alone and lacks a portion of them. The table records around 380,000 clones, approximately 86% of them present only once. Treatment specified: roughly 19 received Ad26.COV2.S at low or high dose, single or two shots; about 5 received placebo; per-sample allocation not given. Specimen acquisition occurred on day 63 following the initial vaccine or placebo injection.

This TCR derives from a person aged 18 to 65 who received the Ad26.COV2.S COVID-19 vaccine or a placebo. This sample comprised peripheral blood, obtained in a trial of Ad26.COV2.S vaccine versus placebo. The chain uses TRBV7-8 and TRBJ1-6; TRBD1 might be the D (6 bases). This chain's CDR3 is CASSLGSRGDSPLHF. CDR3 DNA sequence: TGTGCCAGCAGCTTAGGTTCAAGGGGGGATTCACCCCTCCACTTT.